This record concerns one T cell receptor (beta chain) sequence. These data belong to a study of blood T cell repertoires in COVID-19. In the study overall: Sources were T cells, B-cell-depleted T cells, or PBMCs; the material itself was cDNA or gDNA.

Sequencing used immunoSEQ multiplex PCR; TCRdb keeps in-frame clones, though not all of them. The top ten clones hold roughly 1.4% of a sample with a few hundred thousand clones, roughly 88% of them seen once. The clonotype comes from a woman aged 40 to 50 who had recovered from COVID-19. Material: peripheral blood.

The CDR3 coding sequence is TGTGCCAGCCGGTTGACAGGGAGCTCCTACGAGCAGTACTTC. This encodes CASRLTGSSYEQYF. The rearrangement links TRBV19 to TRBJ2-7; 7 bases align to TRBD1. Trimming at V came to 9 bases and at J to 0 bases, leaving 8 bases not matched to a gene. The CDR3 extends over 14 amino acids. Germline assignment: CDR1 LNHDA and CDR2 SQIVND (reference sequence).